This is a list of T cell receptor beta chains from one sample in a study of blood T cell repertoires in COVID-19. Method: immunoSEQ multiplex PCR; TCRdb's copy keeps in-frame clones and lacks some. Of about half a million clones listed, 70% to 90% are singletons. The sample comprised PBMCs or T cells enriched from blood (not recorded which). These receptors all stem from a woman aged 60 to 75 who had recovered from COVID-19. The CDR3 runs from the conserved cysteine through the conserved F or W. Fields, in order: clone size, V gene, J gene, D gene, CDR3 DNA, CDR3 protein. The D gene is left open where the match is weak. Rows give clone size only sometimes, using once, few, many, or a class for an expanded clone.

.	TRBV10-2	TRBJ1-5	.	TGCGCCAGCAGTGAGGGCACCGTCGTTAACAATCAGCCCCAGCATTTT	CASSEGTVVNNQPQHF
.	TRBV19	TRBJ2-1	TRBD1	TGTGCCAGTAGTGGTCCCGGGACAGGGATGTCCTACAATGAGCAGTTCTTC	CASSGPGTGMSYNEQFF
.	TRBV24-1	TRBJ1-5	.	TGTGCCACCAGTGATGGGGGCACAGGGAACAATCAGCCCCAGCATTTT	CATSDGGTGNNQPQHF
.	TRBV9	TRBJ1-4	.	TGTGCCAGCAGCACGAGGAGGGGCGTAGGGGAAAAACTGTTTTTT	CASSTRRGVGEKLFF
.	TRBV6-5	TRBJ1-2	.	TGTGCCAGCAGGCGGGGGAGCAGCTATGGCTACACCTTC	CASRRGSSYGYTF
.	TRBV28	TRBJ1-2	.	TGTGCCAGCAGTTCCCCCTCTTATGGCTACACCTTC	CASSSPSYGYTF
few	TRBV7-9	TRBJ2-2	.	TGTGCCAGCAGCCCCCCGTCGAGGGTTAACACCGGGGAGCTGTTTTTT	CASSPPSRVNTGELFF
.	TRBV6-4	TRBJ2-2	.	TGTGCCAGCAGTGCGTCTAGCGCCCACACCGGGGAGCTGTTTTTT	CASSASSAHTGELFF
.	TRBV2	TRBJ2-6	TRBD1	TGTGCCAGCGGAAGGGGACAGGGGGCTTCTGGGGCCAACGTCCTGACTTTC	CASGRGQGASGANVLTF
few	TRBV5-1	TRBJ1-2	TRBD1	TGCGCCAGCAATTCGGGACAGGGCTATGGCTACACCTTC	CASNSGQGYGYTF
once	TRBV3-1/TRBV3-2	TRBJ1-5	.	TGTGCCAGCAGTTACAGTGGGGGCCTCAATCAGCCCCAGCATTTT	CASSYSGGLNQPQHF
.	TRBV27	TRBJ1-1	TRBD1	TGTGCCAGCAGTGAGGCAGGGGGCCGGACTGAAGCTTTCTTT	CASSEAGGRTEAFF
.	TRBV25-1	TRBJ1-2	TRBD1	TGTGCCAGCATTGGACAGGGTTCACCGATACGGGGAGGCTACACCTTC	CASIGQGSPIRGGYTF
.	TRBV30	TRBJ1-2	TRBD1	TGTGCCTGGAGTCCAGGGGGCGCGGTTGGCTACACCTTC	CAWSPGGAVGYTF
.	TRBV5-1	TRBJ1-1	TRBD1	TGCGCCAGCAGCTTGGGAGGACAGGCGAACACTGAAGCTTTCTTT	CASSLGGQANTEAFF
.	TRBV19	TRBJ1-1	.	TGTGCCAGTAGTATCACTGCCGGGAACACTGAAGCTTTCTTT	CASSITAGNTEAFF
.	TRBV3-1/TRBV3-2	TRBJ2-2	TRBD1	TGTGCCAGCAGCCTCCCCGGGACAGGGAACACCGGGGAGCTGTTTTTT	CASSLPGTGNTGELFF
.	TRBV5-1	TRBJ1-1	TRBD1	TGCGCCAGCAGCGGGCAGGGGGGTGGCACTGAAGCTTTCTTT	CASSGQGGGTEAFF
once	TRBV6-5	TRBJ1-6	TRBD1	TGTGCCAGCAGTTGGGACAGGGGGCGTCCCCTCCACTTT	CASSWDRGRPLHF
.	TRBV24-1	TRBJ1-2	.	TGTGCCACCAGCGGTAACTATGGCTACACCTTC	CATSGNYGYTF
once	TRBV14	TRBJ2-1	TRBD2	TGTGCCAGCAGCCAAGCGGGGGGACGGAACAATGAGCAGTTCTTC	CASSQAGGRNNEQFF
.	TRBV19	TRBJ2-2	TRBD1	TGTGCCAGTAAGGACAGGGTGGACACCGGGGAGCTGTTTTTT	CASKDRVDTGELFF
.	TRBV19	TRBJ2-1	.	TGTGCCAGTAGTCAGGGGTTCTCCTACAATGAGCAGTTCTTC	CASSQGFSYNEQFF
.	TRBV3-1/TRBV3-2	TRBJ1-2	.	TGTGCCAGCAGCCTGGGCGGGGTTAACTATGGCTACACCTTC	CASSLGGVNYGYTF
.	TRBV2	TRBJ1-1	.	TGTGCCAGCAGTTTGTCCATGAACACTGAAGCTTTCTTT	CASSLSMNTEAFF
.	TRBV24-1	TRBJ2-7	.	TGTGCCACCAGTGATCGGGAGTCCTACGAGCAGTACTTC	CATSDRESYEQYF
.	TRBV5-1	TRBJ2-3	.	TGCGCCAGCAGCTTGAGTATAGGGCAGGGCTCAGATACGCAGTATTTT	CASSLSIGQGSDTQYF
.	TRBV6-5	TRBJ2-1	TRBD1	TGTGCCAGCAGTCGGGACAGCTACAATGAGCAGTTCTTC	CASSRDSYNEQFF
.	TRBV2	TRBJ1-6	.	TGTGCCAGCAGGCCGGGAACTTATAATTCACCCCTCCACTTT	CASRPGTYNSPLHF
.	TRBV10-1	TRBJ1-1	.	TGCGCCAGCAGTGAGTCGCGGGGGCGCGGGCATTTCTTT	CASSESRGRGHFF
.	TRBV24-1	TRBJ2-7	.	TGTGCCACCAGTGATAGGACAAAAACCTACGAGCAGTACTTC	CATSDRTKTYEQYF
.	TRBV18	TRBJ2-2	.	TGTGCCAGCTCACCACCCGCGGGACTGAACACCGGGGAGCTGTTTTTT	CASSPPAGLNTGELFF
.	TRBV2	TRBJ2-3	TRBD2	TGTGCCAGCAGTAACCTAGCGGGAAGCCCAGATACGCAGTATTTT	CASSNLAGSPDTQYF
.	TRBV9	TRBJ2-3	.	TGTGCCAGCAGCGTAGGAGACTTAATCACAGATACGCAGTATTTT	CASSVGDLITDTQYF
.	TRBV10-3	TRBJ2-2	.	TGTGCCATCAGTGGTATTTCGGGCACCGGGGAGCTGTTTTTT	CAISGISGTGELFF
.	TRBV12-5	TRBJ2-1	TRBD2	TGTGCTAGTGGCCCCTCTAGCGGGGGCAATTACAATGAGCAGTTCTTC	CASGPSSGGNYNEQFF
.	TRBV2	TRBJ1-6	TRBD1	TGTGCCAGCAGTCTACTGGGACAGGGGCCCGGGGGGGATTCACCCCTCCACTTT	CASSLLGQGPGGDSPLHF
.	TRBV4-2	TRBJ1-2	TRBD1	TGTGCCAGCAGCCAATGGGACAGGGGGAGGCGATTCTACACCTTC	CASSQWDRGRRFYTF
once	TRBV11-2	TRBJ1-1	TRBD1	TGTGCCAGCAGACGAGGGGGCCTTTACACTGAAGCTTTCTTT	CASRRGGLYTEAFF
.	TRBV24-1	TRBJ2-3	TRBD1	TGTGCCACCAGTGGGAAACAGGGGGCCAGCACAGATACGCAGTATTTT	CATSGKQGASTDTQYF
.	TRBV19	TRBJ1-2	TRBD1	TGTGCCAGTAGTATAAAAGCCCGGACAGGGGGCTACACCTTC	CASSIKARTGGYTF
.	TRBV19	TRBJ1-2	TRBD1	TGTGCCAGTAGTATAGCATCCGGGACAGGGGGTTATGGCTACACCTTC	CASSIASGTGGYGYTF
.	TRBV11-2	TRBJ2-1	.	TGTGCCAGCAGCTTTGGCGGGTCCTACAATGAGCAGTTCTTC	CASSFGGSYNEQFF
once	TRBV6-5	TRBJ1-2	TRBD1	TGTGCCAGCGTTGGTGAGGGACAGGGGAATGGCTACACCTTC	CASVGEGQGNGYTF
.	TRBV10-3	TRBJ2-1	.	TGTGCCATCACCGCGGAGGGTGCTTACAATGAGCAGTTCTTC	CAITAEGAYNEQFF
.	TRBV6-2/TRBV6-3	TRBJ1-2	.	TGTGCCAGCAGTCCCCAGGGGTACAACTATGGCTACACCTTC	CASSPQGYNYGYTF
.	TRBV7-2	TRBJ1-2	TRBD1	TGTGCCAGCAGCTTAAGGGCCTCTCAGACAGGGGGCGCCAACTATGGCTACACCTTC	CASSLRASQTGGANYGYTF
.	TRBV7-2	TRBJ1-2	.	TGTGCCAGCAGCCCTGATTCTGGGGGGTATGGCTACACCTTC	CASSPDSGGYGYTF
.	TRBV6-5	TRBJ2-7	TRBD1	TGTGCCAGCAGCCCGACAGGGACCGAGCAGTACTTC	CASSPTGTEQYF
.	TRBV5-5	TRBJ1-4	.	TGTGCCAGCAGCTTGGTCAGGATTCCAACTAATGAAAAACTGTTTTTT	CASSLVRIPTNEKLFF
.	TRBV7-2	TRBJ2-6	.	TGTGCCAGCAGCCTGACAGGCCCCTCTGGGGCCAACGTCCTGACTTTC	CASSLTGPSGANVLTF
.	TRBV6-5	TRBJ2-1	TRBD1	TGTGCCAGCAGTTACTTTACAGGGGGCTCCTACAATGAGCAGTTCTTC	CASSYFTGGSYNEQFF